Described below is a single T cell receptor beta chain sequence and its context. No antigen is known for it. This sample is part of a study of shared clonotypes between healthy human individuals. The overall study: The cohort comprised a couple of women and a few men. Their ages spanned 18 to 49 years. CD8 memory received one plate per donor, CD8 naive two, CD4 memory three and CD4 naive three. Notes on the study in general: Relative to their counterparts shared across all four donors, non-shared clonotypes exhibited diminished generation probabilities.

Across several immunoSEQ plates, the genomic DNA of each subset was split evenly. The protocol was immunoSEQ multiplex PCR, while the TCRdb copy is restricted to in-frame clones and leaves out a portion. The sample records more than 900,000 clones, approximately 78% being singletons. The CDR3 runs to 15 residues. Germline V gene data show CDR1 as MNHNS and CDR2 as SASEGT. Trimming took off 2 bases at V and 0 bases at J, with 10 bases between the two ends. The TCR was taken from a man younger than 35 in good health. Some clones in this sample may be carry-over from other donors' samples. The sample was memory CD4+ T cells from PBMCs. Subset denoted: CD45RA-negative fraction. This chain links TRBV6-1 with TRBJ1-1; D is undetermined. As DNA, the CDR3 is TGTGCCAGCAGTGAATACAGCCTCATGAACACTGAAGCTTTCTTT. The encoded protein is CASSEYSLMNTEAFF.